These T cell receptor beta chains were read from a single sample in a study of blood T cell repertoires in COVID-19. Profiling relied on immunoSEQ multiplex PCR, and the TCRdb table lists in-frame clones only, not all of them. The sample has around 150,000 clones; roughly four fifths are singletons. The specimen sequenced was peripheral blood. All receptors derive from a woman of 80 years or more with acute or convalescent COVID-19. The CDR3 runs from the conserved cysteine through the conserved F or W. Each record gives: D gene, J gene, CDR3 length, clone size, V gene, CDR3 DNA, CDR3 protein. D genes are given only for firm matches. Clone size is stated in some rows and not others, as once, few, many or a class when expanded.

>NA|TRBJ1-3|15|few|TRBV3-1/TRBV3-2
TGTGCCAGCAGCCCCATCACAGGGCGCGGAAACACCATATATTTT
CASSPITGRGNTIYF
>NA|TRBJ2-3|16|NA|TRBV4-2
TGTGCCAGCAGCCCCCGCGCCATCGATCTGGCAGATACGCAGTATTTT
CASSPRAIDLADTQYF
>TRBD1|TRBJ2-3|12|NA|TRBV7-8
TGTGCCAGCAGCCCAGGGACAGGGCCTCAATATTTT
CASSPGTGPQYF
>NA|TRBJ1-5|14|NA|TRBV3-1/TRBV3-2
TGTGCCAGCAGCCAAGCGCGTGGCAATCAGCCCCAGCATTTT
CASSQARGNQPQHF
>NA|TRBJ1-1|15|NA|TRBV5-1
TGCGCCAGCAGCTTGGAGGGGGGAGGGTACACTGAAGCTTTCTTT
CASSLEGGGYTEAFF
>NA|TRBJ1-2|13|few|TRBV11-1
TGTGCCAGCAGCTTAGCCAGGGGAACGGGCTACACCTTC
CASSLARGTGYTF
>TRBD1|TRBJ2-2|15|NA|TRBV15
TGTGCCACCCGGACAGGCTCTGTGAACACCGGGGAGCTGTTTTTT
CATRTGSVNTGELFF
>TRBD2|TRBJ2-2|14|NA|TRBV30
TGTGCCTGCCCGGGACTAGTAATTAGCGGGGAGCTGTTTTTT
CACPGLVISGELFF
>NA|TRBJ2-5|13|NA|TRBV18
TGTGCCAGCTCACCAGGGACAAAAGAGACCCAGTACTTC
CASSPGTKETQYF
>TRBD2|TRBJ2-7|16|NA|TRBV7-2
TGTGCCAGCAGCTCTGCTAGCGGGAGGAGCTTCTACGAGCAGTACTTC
CASSSASGRSFYEQYF
>NA|TRBJ1-2|11|NA|TRBV20-1
TGCAGTGCTAACACTAACTATGGCTACACCTTC
CSANTNYGYTF
>TRBD1|TRBJ1-6|16|NA|TRBV9
TGTGCCAGCAGCGCCAAAGGGACAGCAGGGAATTCACCCCTCCACTTT
CASSAKGTAGNSPLHF
>TRBD1|TRBJ1-1|16|NA|TRBV5-1
TGCGCCAGCAGCTCAACAGGGGCCTCCATGAACACTGAAGCTTTCTTT
CASSSTGASMNTEAFF
>NA|TRBJ2-5|15|NA|TRBV11-3
TGTGCCAGCAGCTTAGGCGGGACGGGCGGGGAGACCCAGTACTTC
CASSLGGTGGETQYF
>NA|TRBJ1-1|12|NA|TRBV7-2
TGTGCCAGCAGCTTAGTGGCCAGAGAAGCTTTCTTT
CASSLVAREAFF
>TRBD1|TRBJ1-1|15|NA|TRBV2
TGTGCCAGCAATGGACAGGGGGCGATGAACACTGAAGCTTTCTTT
CASNGQGAMNTEAFF